Below, 3 T cell receptor beta chains from the same sample are listed, as sequenced in a study of blood T cell repertoires in COVID-19. The assay was immunoSEQ multiplex PCR, and TCRdb's table has in-frame clones only and misses some. The sample gives nearly 350,000 clones, about nine tenths of which show up once; about 6.7% is in the top ten. The material sequenced was peripheral blood. The source is a woman aged 70-85 years with COVID-19, enrolled during active disease.

The genes are TRBV2 and TRBJ1-4, with D perhaps TRBD1 (6 bases). The CDR3 totals 14 residues. Deletions cut 5 bases from V and 8 bases from J, with 15 bases between. Germline CDR1 is SNHLY and CDR2 is FYNNEI. CDR3 region: CASSKTGYAEKLFF. The CDR3 DNA reads as TGTGCCAGCAGTAAAACAGGGTACGCGGAAAAACTGTTTTTT. The variable domain in full, with the rest retrieved from reference TRBV2 and TRBJ1-4, is EPEVTQTPSHQVTQMGQEVILRCVPISNHLYFYWYRQILGQKVEFLVSFYNNEISEKSEIFDDQFSVERPDGSNFTLKIRSTKLEDSAMYFCASSKTGYAEKLFFGSGTQLSVL.

The CDR3 protein is CASSSRGGSGNTIYF. The CDR3 DNA follows: TGTGCCAGCAGCTCAAGGGGGGGCTCTGGAAACACCATATATTTT. The chain has TRBV7-2 and TRBJ1-3, with D perhaps matching TRBD1 (6 bases). Germline V gene data show CDR1 as SGHTA and CDR2 as FQGNSA. This CDR3 is built from 15 residues. V dropped 4 bases and J dropped 0 bases, with 10 bases sitting between them.

The genes are TRBV5-6 and TRBJ1-2; 7 bases agree with TRBD1. V shed 6 bases and J 4 bases; nucleotides not matched to a gene: 9. Germline V gene sequence: CDR1 SGHDT, CDR2 YYEEEE. There are 14 residues in the CDR3. The CDR3: CASTPGQILYGYTF. DNA for the CDR3: TGTGCCAGCACCCCGGGACAGATACTCTATGGCTACACCTTC.